This TCR beta chain appears in the sequencing data of a study of cytomegalovirus exposure and HLA in healthy donors. Whole-study results and caveats: Generally TCR sequences proved uncommon, though certain public TCRs appeared in numerous donors. A later analysis linked a missense variant in DCLRE1C to the trimming of TCR beta V and J genes. It is likely that the observed cluster of highly shared sequence variants was a sequencing artifact. A later analysis found that most CMV-associated TCR beta chains appeared HLA-restricted.

Both 60 Vbeta primers and 13 Jbeta primers went into the PCR. Data came from immunoSEQ multiplex PCR; TCRdb stores just in-frame clones and leaves some out. The sample yields about 140,000 clones, approximately 79% seen once. Note on this clone: Its target is unknown.

The CDR3 is made up of 14 amino acids. Trimming removed 2 bases from V and 0 bases from J, with 8 bases in between. Germline CDR1 is SGHRS and CDR2 is YFSETQ. The source of this sequence is a man aged 18-30 years in good health and CMV-seronegative. Sequencing input: PBMCs. The V and J genes are TRBV5-1 and TRBJ1-1; weak D call: TRBD1 (5 bases). The CDR3 protein is CASSLGDLNTEAFF. CDR3 coding DNA: TGCGCCAGCAGCTTAGGGGACTTGAACACTGAAGCTTTCTTT.